This entry is about one T cell receptor (beta chain). This sample was included in a study of blood T cell repertoires in COVID-19. Across the whole study: T cells, B-cell-depleted T cells, or PBMCs supplied cDNA or gDNA.

The cohort comprised adults aged about 18 to 89 years residing in some 24 US areas. Categorization into cohorts depended on clinical history that participants reported. The protocol was immunoSEQ multiplex PCR, while the TCRdb copy is restricted to in-frame clones and leaves out a portion. This table holds hundreds of thousands of clones, 80% to 90% found once. Germline assignment: CDR1 LNHDA and CDR2 SQIVND (reference sequence). After removal of 1 base from V and 6 bases from J, the junction contained 7 bases not matched to a gene. The CDR3 sequence is 15 residues long. The chain has TRBV19 and TRBJ2-7; 9 nucleotides match TRBD1. The sequence came from a man between 25 and 39 years old who had recovered from COVID-19. Sequencing used PBMCs or T cells enriched from blood (not recorded which). The CDR3 sequence: CASSIVPGQGVEQYF. CDR3 nucleotide sequence: TGTGCCAGTAGTATAGTACCGGGACAGGGTGTCGAGCAGTACTTC. Complete variable domain (other parts from reference TRBV19 and TRBJ2-7): DGGITQSPKYLFRKEGQNVTLSCEQNLNHDAMYWYRQDPGQGLRLIYYSQIVNDFQKGDIAEGYSVSREKKESFPLTVTSAQKNPTAFYLCASSIVPGQGVEQYFGPGTRLTVT.